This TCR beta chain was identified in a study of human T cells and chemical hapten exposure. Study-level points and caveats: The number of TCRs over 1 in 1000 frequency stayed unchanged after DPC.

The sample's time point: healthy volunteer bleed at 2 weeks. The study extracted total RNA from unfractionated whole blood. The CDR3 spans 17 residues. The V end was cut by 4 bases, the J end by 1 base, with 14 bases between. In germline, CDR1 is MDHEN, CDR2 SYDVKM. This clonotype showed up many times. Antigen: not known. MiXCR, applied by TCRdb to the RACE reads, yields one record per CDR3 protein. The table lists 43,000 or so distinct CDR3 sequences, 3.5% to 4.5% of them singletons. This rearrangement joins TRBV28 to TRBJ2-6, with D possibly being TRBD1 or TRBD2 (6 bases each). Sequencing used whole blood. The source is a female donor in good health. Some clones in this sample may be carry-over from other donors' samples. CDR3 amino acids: CASSSGGVGSGANVLTF. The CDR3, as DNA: TGTGCCAGCAGTTCCGGGGGCGTGGGGTCTGGGGCCAACGTCCTGACTTTC.